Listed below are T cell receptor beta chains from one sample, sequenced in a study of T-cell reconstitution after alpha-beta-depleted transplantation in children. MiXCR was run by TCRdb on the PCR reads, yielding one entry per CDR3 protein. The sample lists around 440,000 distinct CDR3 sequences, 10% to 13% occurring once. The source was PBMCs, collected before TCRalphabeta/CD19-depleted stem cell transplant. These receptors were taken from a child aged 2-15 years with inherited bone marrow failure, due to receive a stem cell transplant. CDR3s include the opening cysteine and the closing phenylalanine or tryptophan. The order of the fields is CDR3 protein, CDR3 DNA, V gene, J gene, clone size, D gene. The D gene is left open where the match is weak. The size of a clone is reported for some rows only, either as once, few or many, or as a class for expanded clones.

CASSLQGLIGNTIYF	TGTGCCAGCAGCTTACAGGGACTCATCGGAAACACCATATATTTT	TRBV7-2	TRBJ1-3	many	-
CASSQFRGTSNEKLFF	TGCGCCAGCAGCCAATTCCGGGGCACGTCTAATGAAAAACTGTTTTTT	TRBV4-3	TRBJ1-4	many	-
CASSLGLAGDGVNEQFF	TGCGCCAGCAGCTTGGGACTAGCGGGAGACGGGGTCAATGAGCAGTTCTTC	TRBV5-1	TRBJ2-1	few	TRBD2
CASSLGRTGQAYEQYF	TGTGCCAGCAGCTTAGGGAGGACAGGGCAAGCCTACGAGCAGTACTTC	TRBV11-2	TRBJ2-7	few	TRBD1
CASSPSGRARGEQFF	TGTGCCAGCAGTCCTAGCGGGAGGGCCAGAGGTGAGCAGTTCTTC	TRBV12-3/TRBV12-4	TRBJ2-1	many	TRBD2
CATSRVGQHTDTQYF	TGTGCCACCAGCAGAGTGGGGCAGCACACAGATACGCAGTATTTT	TRBV15	TRBJ2-3	many	-
CASSLASGTEQYF	TGTGCCAGCAGCTTAGCTAGCGGGACCGAGCAGTACTTC	TRBV7-7	TRBJ2-7	many	TRBD2
CASSDQGAGDEQFF	TGTGCCAGCAGTGACCAGGGGGCCGGGGATGAGCAGTTCTTC	TRBV12-3/TRBV12-4	TRBJ2-1	many	TRBD1
CSARRGSTLYEQYF	TGCAGTGCCAGGAGGGGCTCTACCCTCTACGAGCAGTACTTC	TRBV20-1	TRBJ2-7	few	-
CASSQDRGVEAKNIQYF	TGTGCCAGCAGCCAAGATCGTGGGGTAGAAGCCAAAAACATTCAGTACTTC	TRBV14	TRBJ2-4	many	-
CASSLLLADHFIQETQYF	TGTGCCAGCAGCTTATTACTAGCGGACCACTTTATTCAAGAGACCCAGTACTTC	TRBV7-8	TRBJ2-5	many	TRBD2
CATSRGSGHLNTEAFF	TGTGCCACCAGCAGAGGTTCGGGACACCTGAACACTGAAGCTTTCTTT	TRBV15	TRBJ1-1	many	-
CASSITYNRGPNQPQHF	TGTGCCAGCAGCATCACCTACAACAGGGGACCCAATCAGCCCCAGCATTTT	TRBV12-3/TRBV12-4	TRBJ1-5	-	TRBD1
CAWSIGRATNEKLFF	TGTGCCTGGAGTATAGGCCGTGCAACTAATGAAAAACTGTTTTTT	TRBV30	TRBJ1-4	many	-
CASSFGRLYEQYF	TGTGCCAGCAGCTTCGGACGGTTATACGAGCAGTACTTC	TRBV7-9	TRBJ2-7	many	-
CASSSADTATNEKLFF	TGTGCCAGCAGCTCAGCCGACACTGCAACTAATGAAAAACTGTTTTTT	TRBV11-2	TRBJ1-4	-	-
CASSFFGGTSGYQETQYF	TGTGCCAGCAGCTTTTTTGGGGGAACTAGCGGGTACCAAGAGACCCAGTACTTC	TRBV11-2	TRBJ2-5	many	TRBD2